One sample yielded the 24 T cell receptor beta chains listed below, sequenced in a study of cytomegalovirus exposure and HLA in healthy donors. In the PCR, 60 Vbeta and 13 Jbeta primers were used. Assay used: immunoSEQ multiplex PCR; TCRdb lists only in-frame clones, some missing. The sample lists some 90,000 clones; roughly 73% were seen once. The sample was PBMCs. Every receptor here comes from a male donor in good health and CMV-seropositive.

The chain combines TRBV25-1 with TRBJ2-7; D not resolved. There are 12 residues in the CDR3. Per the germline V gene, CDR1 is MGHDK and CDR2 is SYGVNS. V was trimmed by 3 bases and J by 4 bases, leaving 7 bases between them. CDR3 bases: TGTGCCAGCAGTGACCCGGTTTACGAGCAGTACTTC. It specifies CASSDPVYEQYF.

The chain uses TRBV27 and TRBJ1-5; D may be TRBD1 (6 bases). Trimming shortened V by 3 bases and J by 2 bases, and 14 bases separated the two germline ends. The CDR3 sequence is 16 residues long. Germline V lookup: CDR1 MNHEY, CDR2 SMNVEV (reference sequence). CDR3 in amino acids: CASSFSRAGGNQPQHF. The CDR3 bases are TGTGCCAGCAGTTTTAGCAGGGCAGGGGGCAATCAGCCCCAGCATTTT.

The CDR3 reads CASSRARAGNEKLFF. The CDR3 coding sequence is TGTGCCAGCAGCCGGGCCCGAGCGGGAAATGAAAAACTGTTTTTT. The chain joins TRBV6-5 to TRBJ1-4; D is unresolved. This CDR3 region has 15 residues. In germline, CDR1 is MNHEY, CDR2 SVGAGI. Deletions cut 6 bases from V and 5 bases from J, with 16 bases between.

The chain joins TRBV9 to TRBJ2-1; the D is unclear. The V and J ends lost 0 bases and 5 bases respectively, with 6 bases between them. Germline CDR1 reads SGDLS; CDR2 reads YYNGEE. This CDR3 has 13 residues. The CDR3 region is CASSVGPDNEQFF. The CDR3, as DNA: TGTGCCAGCAGCGTAGGCCCAGACAATGAGCAGTTCTTC.

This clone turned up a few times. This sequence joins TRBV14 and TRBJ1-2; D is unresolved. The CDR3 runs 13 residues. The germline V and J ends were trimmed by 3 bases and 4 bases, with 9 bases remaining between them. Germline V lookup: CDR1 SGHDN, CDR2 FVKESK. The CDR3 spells CASSHTRLYGYTF. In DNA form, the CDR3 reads TGTGCCAGCAGCCATACCAGGCTCTATGGCTACACCTTC.

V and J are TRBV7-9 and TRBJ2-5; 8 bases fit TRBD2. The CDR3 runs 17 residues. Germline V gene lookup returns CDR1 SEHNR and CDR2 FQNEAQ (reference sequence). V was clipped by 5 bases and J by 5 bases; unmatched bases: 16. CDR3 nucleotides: TGTGCCAGCAGCCCCACGGGCGCCGGGGGGGCCCGCGAGACCCAGTACTTC. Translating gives CASSPTGAGGARETQYF.

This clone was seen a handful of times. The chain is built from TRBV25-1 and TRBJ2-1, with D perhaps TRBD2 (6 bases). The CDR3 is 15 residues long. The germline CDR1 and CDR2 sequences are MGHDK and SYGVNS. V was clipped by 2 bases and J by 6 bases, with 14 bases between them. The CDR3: CASSEGGLGGNEQFF. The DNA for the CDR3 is TGTGCCAGCAGTGAAGGGGGACTGGGCGGCAATGAGCAGTTCTTC. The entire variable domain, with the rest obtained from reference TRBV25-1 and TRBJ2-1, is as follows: EADIYQTPRYLVIGTGKKITLECSQTMGHDKMYWYQQDPGMELHLIHYSYGVNSTEKGDLSSESTVSRIRTEHFPLTLESARPSHTSQYLCASSEGGLGGNEQFFGPGTRLTVL.

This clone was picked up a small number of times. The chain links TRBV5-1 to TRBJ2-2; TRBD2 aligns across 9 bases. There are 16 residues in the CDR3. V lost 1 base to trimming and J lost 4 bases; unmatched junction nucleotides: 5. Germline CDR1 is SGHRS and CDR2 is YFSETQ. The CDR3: CASSLQAGGGTGELFF. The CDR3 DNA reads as TGCGCCAGCAGCTTGCAAGCGGGGGGAGGCACCGGGGAGCTGTTTTTT.

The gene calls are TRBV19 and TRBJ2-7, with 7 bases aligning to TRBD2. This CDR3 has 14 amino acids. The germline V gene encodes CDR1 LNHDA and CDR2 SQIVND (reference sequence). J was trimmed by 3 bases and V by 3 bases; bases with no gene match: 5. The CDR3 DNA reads TGTGCCAGTAGTATTGGTTCGGGGGGCTACGAGCAGTACTTC. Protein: CASSIGSGGYEQYF.

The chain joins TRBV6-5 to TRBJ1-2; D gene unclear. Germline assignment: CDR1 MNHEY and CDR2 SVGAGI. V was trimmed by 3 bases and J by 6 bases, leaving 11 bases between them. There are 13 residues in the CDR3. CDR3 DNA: TGTGCCAGCAGTTATACACGGGATGATGGCTACACCTTC. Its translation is CASSYTRDDGYTF.

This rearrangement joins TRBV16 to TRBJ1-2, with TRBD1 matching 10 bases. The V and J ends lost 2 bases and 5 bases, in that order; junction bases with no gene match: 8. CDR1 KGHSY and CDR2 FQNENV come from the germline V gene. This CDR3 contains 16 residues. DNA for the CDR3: TGTGCCAGCAGCCAAACGCGACAGGGGGCTGGGTATGGCTACACCTTC. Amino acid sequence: CASSQTRQGAGYGYTF.

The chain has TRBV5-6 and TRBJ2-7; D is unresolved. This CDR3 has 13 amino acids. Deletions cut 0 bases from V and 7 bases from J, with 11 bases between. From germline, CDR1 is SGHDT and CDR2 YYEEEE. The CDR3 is CASSLGHRGEQYF. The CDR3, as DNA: TGTGCCAGCAGCTTGGGCCATAGAGGAGAGCAGTACTTC.

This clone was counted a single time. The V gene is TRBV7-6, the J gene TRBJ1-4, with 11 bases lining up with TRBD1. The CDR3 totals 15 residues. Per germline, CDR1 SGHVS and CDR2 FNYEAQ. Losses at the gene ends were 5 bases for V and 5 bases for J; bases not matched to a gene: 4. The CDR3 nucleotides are TGTGCCAGCAGCCTTGGGACAGGGGGAAATGAAAAACTGTTTTTT. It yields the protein CASSLGTGGNEKLFF.

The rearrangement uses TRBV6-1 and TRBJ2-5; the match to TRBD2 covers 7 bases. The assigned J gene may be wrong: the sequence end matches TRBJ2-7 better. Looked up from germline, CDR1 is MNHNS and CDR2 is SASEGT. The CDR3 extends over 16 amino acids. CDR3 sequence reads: CASSDLITSAGYEQYF. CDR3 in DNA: TGTGCCAGCAGTGATCTGATTACTAGCGCCGGGTACGAGCAGTACTTC.

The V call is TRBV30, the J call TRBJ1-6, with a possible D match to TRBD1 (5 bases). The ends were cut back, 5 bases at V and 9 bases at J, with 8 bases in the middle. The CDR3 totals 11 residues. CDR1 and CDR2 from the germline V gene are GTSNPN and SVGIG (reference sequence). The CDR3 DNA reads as TGTGCCTGGGGGAGGGGTTCACCCCTCCACTTT. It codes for CAWGRGSPLHF.

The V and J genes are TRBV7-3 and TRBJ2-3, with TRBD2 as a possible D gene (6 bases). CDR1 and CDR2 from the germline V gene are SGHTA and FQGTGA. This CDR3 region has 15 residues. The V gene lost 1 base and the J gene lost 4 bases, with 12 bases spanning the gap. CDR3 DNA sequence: TGTGCCAGCAGCTTAATCGGGGGACCCTCAGATACGCAGTATTTT. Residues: CASSLIGGPSDTQYF. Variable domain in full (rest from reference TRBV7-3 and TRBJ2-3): GAGVSQTPSNKVTEKGKYVELRCDPISGHTALYWYRQSLGQGPEFLIYFQGTGAADDSGLPNDRFFAVRPEGSVSTLKIQRTERGDSAVYLCASSLIGGPSDTQYFGPGTRLTVL.

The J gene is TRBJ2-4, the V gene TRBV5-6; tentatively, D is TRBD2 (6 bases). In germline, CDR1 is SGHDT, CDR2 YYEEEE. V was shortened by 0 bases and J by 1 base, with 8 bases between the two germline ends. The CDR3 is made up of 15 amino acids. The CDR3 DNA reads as TGTGCCAGCAGCTTGGTGGGAGGCGCCAAAAACATTCAGTACTTC. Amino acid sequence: CASSLVGGAKNIQYF.

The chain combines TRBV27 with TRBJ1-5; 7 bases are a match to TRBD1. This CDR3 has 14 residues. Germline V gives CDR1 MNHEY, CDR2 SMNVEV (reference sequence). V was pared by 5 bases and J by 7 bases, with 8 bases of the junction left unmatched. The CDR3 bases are TGTGCCAGCAGTATCGGACAGGTCGGGCAGCCCCAGCATTTT. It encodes CASSIGQVGQPQHF.

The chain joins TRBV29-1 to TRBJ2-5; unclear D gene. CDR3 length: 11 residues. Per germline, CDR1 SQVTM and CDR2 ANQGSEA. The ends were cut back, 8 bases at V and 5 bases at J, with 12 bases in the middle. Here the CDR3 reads CSPKVGETQYF. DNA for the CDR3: TGCAGCCCCAAGGTCGGGGAGACCCAGTACTTC.

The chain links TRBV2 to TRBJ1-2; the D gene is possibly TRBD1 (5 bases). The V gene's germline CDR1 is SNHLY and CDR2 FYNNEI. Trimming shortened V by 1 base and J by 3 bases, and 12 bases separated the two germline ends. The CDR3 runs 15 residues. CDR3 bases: TGTGCCAGCAGTGAAGATCGTCAGGGCGACTATGGCTACACCTTC. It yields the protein CASSEDRQGDYGYTF.

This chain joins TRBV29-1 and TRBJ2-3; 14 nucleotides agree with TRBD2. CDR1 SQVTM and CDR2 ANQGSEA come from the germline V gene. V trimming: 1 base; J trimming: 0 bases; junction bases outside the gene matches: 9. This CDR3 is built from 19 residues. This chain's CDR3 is CSVEGGLAGDQASTDTQYF. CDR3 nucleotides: TGCAGCGTTGAAGGGGGACTAGCGGGGGACCAGGCTAGCACAGATACGCAGTATTTT.

The CDR3 DNA reads as TGTGCCAGCAGTTTACGGGGTCTAGGTGGAAACACCATATATTTT. Its protein is CASSLRGLGGNTIYF. This sequence joins TRBV28 and TRBJ1-3; no definite D call. Trimming removed 2 bases at V and 3 bases at J, with 11 bases between. The CDR3 totals 15 residues. Per the germline V gene, CDR1 is MDHEN and CDR2 is SYDVKM.

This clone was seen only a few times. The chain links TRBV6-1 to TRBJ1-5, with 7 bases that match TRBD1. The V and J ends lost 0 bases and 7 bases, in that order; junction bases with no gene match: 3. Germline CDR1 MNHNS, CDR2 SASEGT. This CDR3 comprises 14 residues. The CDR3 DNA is TGTGCCAGCAGTGAAGCAGGGGGCCGACAGCCCCAGCATTTT. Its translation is CASSEAGGRQPQHF.

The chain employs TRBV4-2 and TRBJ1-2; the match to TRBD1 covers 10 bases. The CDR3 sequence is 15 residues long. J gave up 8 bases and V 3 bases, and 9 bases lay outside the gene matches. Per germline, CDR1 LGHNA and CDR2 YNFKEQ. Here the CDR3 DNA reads TGTGCCAGCAGCCAGGACAGGGGGGGGAGGGGAGGCTACACCTTC. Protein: CASSQDRGGRGGYTF.